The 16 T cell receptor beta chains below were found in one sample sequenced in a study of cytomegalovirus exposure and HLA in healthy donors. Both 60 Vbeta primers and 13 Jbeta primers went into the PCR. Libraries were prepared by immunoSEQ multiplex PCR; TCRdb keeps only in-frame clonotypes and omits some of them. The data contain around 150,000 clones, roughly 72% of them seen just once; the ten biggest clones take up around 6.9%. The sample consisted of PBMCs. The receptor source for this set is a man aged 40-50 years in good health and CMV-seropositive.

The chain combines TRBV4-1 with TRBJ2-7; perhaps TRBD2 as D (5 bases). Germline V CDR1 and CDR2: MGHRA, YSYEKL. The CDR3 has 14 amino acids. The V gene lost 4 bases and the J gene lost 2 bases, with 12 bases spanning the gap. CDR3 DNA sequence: TGCGCCAGCAGCCCTGAGGGCAGAGCCTACGAGCAGTACTTC. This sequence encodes CASSPEGRAYEQYF.

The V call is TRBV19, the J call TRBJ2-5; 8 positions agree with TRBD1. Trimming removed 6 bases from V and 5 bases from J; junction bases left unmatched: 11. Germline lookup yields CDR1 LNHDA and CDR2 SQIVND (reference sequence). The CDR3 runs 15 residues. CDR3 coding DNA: TGTGCCAGTAGCCTTGGACAGGGTAGGGGGGAGACCCAGTACTTC. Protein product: CASSLGQGRGETQYF. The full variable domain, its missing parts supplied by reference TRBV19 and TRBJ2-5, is DGGITQSPKYLFRKEGQNVTLSCEQNLNHDAMYWYRQDPGQGLRLIYYSQIVNDFQKGDIAEGYSVSREKKESFPLTVTSAQKNPTAFYLCASSLGQGRGETQYFGPGTRLLVL.

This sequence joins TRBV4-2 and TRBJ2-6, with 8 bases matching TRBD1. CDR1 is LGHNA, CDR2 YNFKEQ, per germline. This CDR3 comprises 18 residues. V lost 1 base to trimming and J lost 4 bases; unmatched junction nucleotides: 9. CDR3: CASSQGQGALHGANVLTF. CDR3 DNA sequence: TGTGCCAGCAGCCAAGGGCAGGGGGCTCTGCACGGGGCCAACGTCCTGACTTTC.

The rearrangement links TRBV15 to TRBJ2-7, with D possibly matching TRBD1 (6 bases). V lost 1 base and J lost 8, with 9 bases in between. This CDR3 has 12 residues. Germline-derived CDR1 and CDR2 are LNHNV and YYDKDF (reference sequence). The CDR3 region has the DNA TGTGCCACCAGCAGAGCGGACAGTCAGCAGTACTTC. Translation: CATSRADSQQYF.

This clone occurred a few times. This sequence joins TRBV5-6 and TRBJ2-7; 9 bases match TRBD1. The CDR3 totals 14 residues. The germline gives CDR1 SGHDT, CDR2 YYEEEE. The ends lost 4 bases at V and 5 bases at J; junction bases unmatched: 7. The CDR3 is CASSLQGALDEQYF. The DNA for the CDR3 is TGTGCCAGCAGCCTACAGGGGGCGCTCGACGAGCAGTACTTC.

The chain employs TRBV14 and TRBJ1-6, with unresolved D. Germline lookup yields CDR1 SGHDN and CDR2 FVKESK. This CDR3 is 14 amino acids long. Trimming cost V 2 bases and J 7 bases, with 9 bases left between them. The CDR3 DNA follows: TGTGCCAGCAGCCAACCCGGAGGCAATTCACCCCTCCACTTT. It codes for CASSQPGGNSPLHF.

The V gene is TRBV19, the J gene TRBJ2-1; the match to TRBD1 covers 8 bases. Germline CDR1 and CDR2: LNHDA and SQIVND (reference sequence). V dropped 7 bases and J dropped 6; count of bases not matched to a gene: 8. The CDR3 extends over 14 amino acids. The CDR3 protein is CASKDRQGLNEQFF. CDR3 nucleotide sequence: TGTGCCAGTAAAGATAGACAGGGGCTCAATGAGCAGTTCTTC.

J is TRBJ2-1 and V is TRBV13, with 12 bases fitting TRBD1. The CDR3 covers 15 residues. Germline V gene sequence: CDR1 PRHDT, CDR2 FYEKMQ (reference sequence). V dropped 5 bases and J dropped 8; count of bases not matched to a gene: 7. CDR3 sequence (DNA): TGTGCCAGCAGCACCGGGACAGGGGGCATCTATGAGCAGTTCTTC. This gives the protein CASSTGTGGIYEQFF.

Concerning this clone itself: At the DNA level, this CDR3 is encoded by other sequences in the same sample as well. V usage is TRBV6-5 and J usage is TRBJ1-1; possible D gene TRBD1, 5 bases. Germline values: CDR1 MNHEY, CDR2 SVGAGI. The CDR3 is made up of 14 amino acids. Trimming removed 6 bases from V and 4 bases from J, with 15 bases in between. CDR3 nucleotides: TGTGCCAGCAGCGACGGGCAGGGTGGCACTGAAGCTTTCTTT. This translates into CASSDGQGGTEAFF.

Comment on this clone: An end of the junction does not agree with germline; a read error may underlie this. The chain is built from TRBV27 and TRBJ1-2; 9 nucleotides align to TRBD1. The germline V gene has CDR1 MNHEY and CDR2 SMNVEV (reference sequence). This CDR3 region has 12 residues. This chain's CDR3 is CAGSFGTGGYTF. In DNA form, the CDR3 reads TGTGCCGGCAGTTTCGGGACAGGGGGCTACACCTTC.

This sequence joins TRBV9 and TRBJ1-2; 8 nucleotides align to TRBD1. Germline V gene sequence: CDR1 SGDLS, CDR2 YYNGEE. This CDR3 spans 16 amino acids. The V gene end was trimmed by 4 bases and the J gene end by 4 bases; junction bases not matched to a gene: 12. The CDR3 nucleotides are TGTGCCAGCAGCCGCCCGGCGCCAGGGGGCGGCTATGGCTACACCTTC. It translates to CASSRPAPGGGYGYTF.

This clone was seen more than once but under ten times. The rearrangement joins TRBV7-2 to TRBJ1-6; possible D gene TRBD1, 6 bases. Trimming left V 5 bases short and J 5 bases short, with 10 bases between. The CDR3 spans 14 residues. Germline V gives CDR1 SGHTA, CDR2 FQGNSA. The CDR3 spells CASSPRQDNSPLHF. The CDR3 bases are TGTGCCAGCAGCCCGAGACAGGATAATTCACCCCTCCACTTT.

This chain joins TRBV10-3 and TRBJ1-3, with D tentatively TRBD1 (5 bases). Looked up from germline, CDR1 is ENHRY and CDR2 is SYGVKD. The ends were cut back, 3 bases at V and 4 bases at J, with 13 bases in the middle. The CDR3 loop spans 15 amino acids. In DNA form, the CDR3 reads TGTGCCATCAGTGACCACAGGCTTTCAGGAAACACCATATATTTT. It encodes CAISDHRLSGNTIYF.

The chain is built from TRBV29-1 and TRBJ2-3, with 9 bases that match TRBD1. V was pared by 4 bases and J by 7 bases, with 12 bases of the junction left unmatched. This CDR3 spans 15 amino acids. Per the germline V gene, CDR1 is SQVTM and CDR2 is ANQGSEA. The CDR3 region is CSVVGQGTHKHTQYF. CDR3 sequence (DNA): TGCAGCGTTGTGGGACAGGGTACGCACAAACATACGCAGTATTTT.

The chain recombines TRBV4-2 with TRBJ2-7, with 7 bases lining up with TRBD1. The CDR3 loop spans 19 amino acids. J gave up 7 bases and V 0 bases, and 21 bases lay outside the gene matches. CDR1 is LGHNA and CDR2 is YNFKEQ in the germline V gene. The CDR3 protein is CASSQDRGRTGRYQGEQYF. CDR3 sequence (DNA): TGTGCCAGCAGCCAAGATAGGGGCCGGACAGGAAGATACCAGGGAGAGCAGTACTTC.

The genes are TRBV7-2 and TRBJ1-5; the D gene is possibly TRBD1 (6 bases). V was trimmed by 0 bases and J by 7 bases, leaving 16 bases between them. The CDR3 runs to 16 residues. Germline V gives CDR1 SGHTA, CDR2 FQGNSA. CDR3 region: CASSLAPGGAGQPQHF. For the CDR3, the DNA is TGTGCCAGCAGCTTAGCCCCGGGGGGCGCGGGACAGCCCCAGCATTTT.